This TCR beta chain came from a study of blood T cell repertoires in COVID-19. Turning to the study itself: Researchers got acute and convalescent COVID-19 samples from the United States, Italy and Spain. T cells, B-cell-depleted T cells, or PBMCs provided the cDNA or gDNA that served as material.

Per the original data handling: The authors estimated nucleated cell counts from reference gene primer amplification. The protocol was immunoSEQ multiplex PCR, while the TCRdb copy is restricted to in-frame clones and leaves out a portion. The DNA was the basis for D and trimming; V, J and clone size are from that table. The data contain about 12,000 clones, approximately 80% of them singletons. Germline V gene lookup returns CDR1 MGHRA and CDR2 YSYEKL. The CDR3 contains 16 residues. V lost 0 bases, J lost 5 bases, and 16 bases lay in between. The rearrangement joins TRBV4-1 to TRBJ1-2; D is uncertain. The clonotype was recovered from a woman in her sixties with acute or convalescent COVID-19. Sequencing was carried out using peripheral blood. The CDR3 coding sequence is TGCGCCAGCAGCCAAGATTTCGGCGTCACGGGTTATGGCTACACCTTC. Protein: CASSQDFGVTGYGYTF.